Below, 10 T cell receptor beta chains from the same sample are listed, as sequenced in a study of T-cell memory formation after mild COVID-19. TCRdb used MiXCR to reprocess the 5' RACE reads, holding one entry per CDR3 protein. The sample consists of 550,000 to 700,000 distinct CDR3 sequences, 18% of them appearing once. Sequenced input: PBMCs or a T cell subset sorted from them (not recorded which). These receptors originate from an adult woman who had mild COVID-19 (a few samples of this study predate the infection). Cell type and time point are not known.

The rearrangement links TRBV4-1 to TRBJ2-1; D possibly uses TRBD1 or TRBD2 (5 bases each). Germline CDR1 and CDR2: MGHRA and YSYEKL. The length of the CDR3 is 12 residues. Trimming took off 1 base at V and 15 bases at J, with 13 bases between the two ends. In DNA form, the CDR3 reads TGCGCCAGCAGCCAAGTACCGGGACCTGGGTTCTTC. Its protein is CASSQVPGPGFF.

This clonotype was detected ten times or more. Mismatch with germline at one junction end may stem from a read error. The gene calls are TRBV5-1 and TRBJ2-3; 8 positions agree with TRBD2. The germline gives CDR1 SGHRS, CDR2 YFSETQ. This CDR3 is built from 14 residues. CDR3 nucleotides: TGTGCCAGCAGCCTGCGGGGGGGCACAGATACGCAGTATTTT. Translated, it gives CASSLRGGTDTQYF.

This clonotype appeared many times. V is TRBV2 and J is TRBJ2-1; D unclear. V was trimmed by 5 bases and J by 4 bases, leaving 9 bases between them. Germline CDR1 reads SNHLY; CDR2 reads FYNNEI. There are 13 residues in the CDR3. This CDR3 reads CASSSSEYNEQFF. The CDR3 DNA follows: TGTGCCAGCAGTAGTTCCGAATACAATGAGCAGTTCTTC. The variable domain in full, with the rest retrieved from reference TRBV2 and TRBJ2-1, is EPEVTQTPSHQVTQMGQEVILRCVPISNHLYFYWYRQILGQKVEFLVSFYNNEISEKSEIFDDQFSVERPDGSNFTLKIRSTKLEDSAMYFCASSSSEYNEQFFGPGTRLTVL.

The V call is TRBV5-1, the J call TRBJ2-5, with 8 bases matching TRBD1. The trim removed 7 bases at V and 4 bases at J, leaving 6 bases unmatched. Looked up from germline, CDR1 is SGHRS and CDR2 is YFSETQ. This CDR3 comprises 13 residues. The chain's CDR3 is CASQAGTGETQYF. DNA for the CDR3: TGCGCCAGCCAGGCTGGGACAGGAGAGACCCAGTACTTC.

The chain carries TRBV20-1 and TRBJ2-1; 12 nucleotides agree with TRBD2. Germline V CDR1 and CDR2: DFQATT, SNEGSKA (reference sequence). The CDR3 runs to 16 residues. After removal of 3 bases from V and 8 bases from J, the junction contained 11 bases not matched to a gene. CDR3 region: CSARRPASGRADEQFF. CDR3 sequence (DNA): TGCAGTGCTAGGAGGCCCGCTAGCGGGAGGGCCGATGAGCAGTTCTTC.

This clonotype was seen a few times. The chain joins TRBV5-1 to TRBJ1-1, with a weak D call TRBD1 (6 bases). The ends were cut back, 0 bases at V and 1 base at J, with 10 bases in the middle. Germline assignment: CDR1 SGHRS and CDR2 YFSETQ. The CDR3 totals 15 residues. CDR3 nucleotides: TGCGCCAGCAGCTTGGCTTGGGGGGCGAACACTGAAGCTTTCTTT. It codes for CASSLAWGANTEAFF.

The chain carries TRBV5-5 and TRBJ1-1; 8 bases fit TRBD1. J lost 0 bases, V lost 5 bases, and 9 bases had no gene match. Germline V CDR1 and CDR2: SGHKS, YYEKEE (reference sequence). The CDR3 spans 16 residues. The CDR3 bases are TGTGCCAGCAGGCGGACAGGGAACCCCATGAACACTGAAGCTTTCTTT. It encodes CASRRTGNPMNTEAFF.

The rearrangement joins TRBV2 to TRBJ2-3; D is possibly TRBD2 (6 bases). Trimming took off 8 bases at V and 4 bases at J, with 19 bases between the two ends. This CDR3 comprises 15 residues. Germline assignment: CDR1 SNHLY and CDR2 FYNNEI. The DNA for the CDR3 is TGTGCCAGCTCCACCCCCGCGGGGAGCCCAGATACGCAGTATTTT. This codes for CASSTPAGSPDTQYF.

The rearrangement links TRBV4-3 to TRBJ2-3, with D unclear. Between the trimmed V and J ends, which lost 4 bases and 4 bases, there was a span of 12 bases. The CDR3 consists of 14 residues. Germline-derived CDR1 and CDR2 are LGHNA and YSLEER. The CDR3 DNA reads TGCGCCAGCAGCCCTGCTCCCGGCTCAGATACGCAGTATTTT. Its protein is CASSPAPGSDTQYF.

In this sample, this clonotype turned up many times. CDR3 coding DNA: TGCGCCAGCAGCTTGGACAGGGTCGAGGTAGATACGCAGTATTTT. Its translation: CASSLDRVEVDTQYF. The chain carries TRBV5-1 and TRBJ2-3, with TRBD1 as a possible D gene (6 bases). The CDR3 totals 15 residues. The ends were cut back, 0 bases at V and 5 bases at J, with 13 bases in the middle. Germline values: CDR1 SGHRS, CDR2 YFSETQ.